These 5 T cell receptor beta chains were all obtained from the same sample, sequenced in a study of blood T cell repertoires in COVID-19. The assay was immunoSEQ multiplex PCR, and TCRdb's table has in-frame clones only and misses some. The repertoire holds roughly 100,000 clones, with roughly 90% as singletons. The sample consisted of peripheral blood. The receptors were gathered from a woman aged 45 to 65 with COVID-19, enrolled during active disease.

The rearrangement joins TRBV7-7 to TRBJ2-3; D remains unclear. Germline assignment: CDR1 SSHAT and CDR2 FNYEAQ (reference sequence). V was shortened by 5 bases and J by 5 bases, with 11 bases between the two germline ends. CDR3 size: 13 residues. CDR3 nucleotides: TGTGCCAGCAGCCAGGCCCAAGGAGATACGCAGTATTTT. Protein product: CASSQAQGDTQYF.

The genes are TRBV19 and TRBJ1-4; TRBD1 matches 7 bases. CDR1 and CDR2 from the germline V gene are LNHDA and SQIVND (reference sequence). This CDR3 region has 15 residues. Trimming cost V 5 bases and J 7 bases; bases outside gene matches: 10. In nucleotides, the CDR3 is TGTGCCAGTAGTGGGCCGAGACAGGGCTCTGAAAAACTGTTTTTT. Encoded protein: CASSGPRQGSEKLFF.

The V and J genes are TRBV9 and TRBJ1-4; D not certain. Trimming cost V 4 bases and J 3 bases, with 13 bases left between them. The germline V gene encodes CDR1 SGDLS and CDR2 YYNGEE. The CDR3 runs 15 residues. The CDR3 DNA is TGTGCCAGCAGCCCATCCTTGGGCCCTAATGAAAAACTGTTTTTT. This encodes CASSPSLGPNEKLFF.

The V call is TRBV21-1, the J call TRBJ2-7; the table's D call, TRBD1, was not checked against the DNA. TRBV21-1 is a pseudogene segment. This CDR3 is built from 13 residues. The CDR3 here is CASTDREGNEQYV. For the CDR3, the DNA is TGTGCCAGCACGGACAGGGAGGGTAACGAGCAGTACGTC.

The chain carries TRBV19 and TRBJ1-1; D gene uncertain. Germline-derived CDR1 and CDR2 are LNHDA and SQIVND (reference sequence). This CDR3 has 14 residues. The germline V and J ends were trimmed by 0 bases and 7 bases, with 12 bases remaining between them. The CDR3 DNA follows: TGTGCCAGTAGTATAGATGGCACCTTATTTGAAGCTTTCTTT. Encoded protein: CASSIDGTLFEAFF.